This T cell receptor (beta chain) originates from a study of vaccination effects on CD4 cells after COVID-19. Looking at the study overall: Post-vaccine samples followed the second dose by a median of 72 days. Notes on the study in general: Late post-vaccination, clones induced by infection and those induced by vaccine underwent marked clonal contraction. From healthy vaccinees, only 1 of 255 vaccine-induced clones also reacted to common cold coronaviruses.

Using immunoSEQ multiplex PCR, the repertoire was profiled, and TCRdb retains in-frame clones only, with some absent. The data hold more than 55,000 clones, with around 73% observed a single time. Worth noting for this clone: Its antigen is not identified.

Following an approximately eleven-day culture, CD4+ T cells were purified. Each person got two doses of an mRNA SARS-CoV-2 vaccine, BNT162b2 or mRNA-1273. It was on days 3 and 7 that half the medium was replaced with IL-2 medium. This clonotype originated in a human donor who received a COVID-19 vaccine. The input for sequencing was CD4+ T cells from PBMCs cultured without peptide, taken after COVID-19 vaccination.

CDR3 coding DNA: TGCGCCAGCAGGCAAATACAGGATTCCCCCACGCTGTTTTTT. Residues: CASRQIQDSPTLFF. V gene TRBV4-1 combines with J gene TRBJ2-2, with D possibly being TRBD1 (5 bases). Looked up from germline, CDR1 is MGHRA and CDR2 is YSYEKL. Trimming shortened V by 6 bases and J by 13 bases, and 21 bases separated the two germline ends. The CDR3 totals 14 residues.